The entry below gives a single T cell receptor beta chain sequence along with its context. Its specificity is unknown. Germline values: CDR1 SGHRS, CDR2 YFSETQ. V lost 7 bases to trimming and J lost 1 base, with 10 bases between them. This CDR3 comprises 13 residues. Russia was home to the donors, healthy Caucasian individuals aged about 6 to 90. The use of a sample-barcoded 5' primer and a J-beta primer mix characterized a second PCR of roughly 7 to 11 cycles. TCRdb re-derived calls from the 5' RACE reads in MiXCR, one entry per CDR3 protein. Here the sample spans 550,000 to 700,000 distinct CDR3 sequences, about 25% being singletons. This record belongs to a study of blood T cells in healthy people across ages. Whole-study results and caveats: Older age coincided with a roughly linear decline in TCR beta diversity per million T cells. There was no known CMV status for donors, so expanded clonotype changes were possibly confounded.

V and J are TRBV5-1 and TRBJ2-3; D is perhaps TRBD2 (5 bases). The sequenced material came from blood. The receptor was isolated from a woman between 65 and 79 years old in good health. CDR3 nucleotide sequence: TGCGCCAGCGGCATCGGGGGCACAGATACGCAGTATTTT. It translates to CASGIGGTDTQYF.